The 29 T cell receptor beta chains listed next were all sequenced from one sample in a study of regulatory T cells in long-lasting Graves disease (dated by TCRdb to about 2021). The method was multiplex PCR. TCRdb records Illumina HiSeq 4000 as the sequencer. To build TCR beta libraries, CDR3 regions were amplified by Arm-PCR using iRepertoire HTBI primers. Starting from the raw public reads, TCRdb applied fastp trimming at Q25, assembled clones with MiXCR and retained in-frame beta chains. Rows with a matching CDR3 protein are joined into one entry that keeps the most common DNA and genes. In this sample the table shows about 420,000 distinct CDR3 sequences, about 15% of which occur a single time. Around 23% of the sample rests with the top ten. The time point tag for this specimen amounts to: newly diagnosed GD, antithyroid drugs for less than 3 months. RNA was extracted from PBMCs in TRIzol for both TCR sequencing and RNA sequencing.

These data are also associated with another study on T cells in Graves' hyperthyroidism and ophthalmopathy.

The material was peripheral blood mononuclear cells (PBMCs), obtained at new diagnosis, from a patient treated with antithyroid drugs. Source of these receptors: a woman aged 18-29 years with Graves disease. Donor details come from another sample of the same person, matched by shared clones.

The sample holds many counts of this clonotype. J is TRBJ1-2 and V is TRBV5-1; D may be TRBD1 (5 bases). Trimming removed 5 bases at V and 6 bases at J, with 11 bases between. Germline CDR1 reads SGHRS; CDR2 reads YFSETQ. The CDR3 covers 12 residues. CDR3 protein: CASRVGGDGYTF. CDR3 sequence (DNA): TGCGCCAGCAGGGTCGGAGGGGATGGCTACACCTTC.

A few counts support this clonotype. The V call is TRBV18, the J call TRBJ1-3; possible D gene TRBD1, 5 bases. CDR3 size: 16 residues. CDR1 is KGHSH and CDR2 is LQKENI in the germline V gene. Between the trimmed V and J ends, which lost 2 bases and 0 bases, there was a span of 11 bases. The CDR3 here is CASSPWEGSSGNTIYF. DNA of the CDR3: TGTGCCAGCTCACCATGGGAGGGGAGCTCTGGAAACACCATATATTTT.

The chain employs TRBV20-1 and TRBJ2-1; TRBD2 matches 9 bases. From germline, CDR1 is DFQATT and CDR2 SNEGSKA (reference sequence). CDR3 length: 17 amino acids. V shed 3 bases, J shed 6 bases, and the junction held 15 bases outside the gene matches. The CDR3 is CSASPAGGLAVLNEQFF. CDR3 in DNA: TGCAGTGCTAGTCCGGCGGGAGGGCTCGCGGTCCTCAATGAGCAGTTCTTC.

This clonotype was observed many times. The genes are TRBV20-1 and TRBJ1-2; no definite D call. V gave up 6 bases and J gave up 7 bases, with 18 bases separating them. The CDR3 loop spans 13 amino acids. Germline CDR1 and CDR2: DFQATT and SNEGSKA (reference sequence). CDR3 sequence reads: CSAVRSLASGYTF. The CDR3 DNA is TGCAGTGCCGTTCGATCCCTTGCTAGTGGCTACACCTTC.

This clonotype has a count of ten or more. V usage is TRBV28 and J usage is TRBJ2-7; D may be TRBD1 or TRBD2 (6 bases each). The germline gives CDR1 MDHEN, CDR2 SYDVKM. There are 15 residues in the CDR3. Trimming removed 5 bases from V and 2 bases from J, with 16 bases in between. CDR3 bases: TGTGCCAGCAGTCTATTAGGGGGGACCACCTACGAGCAGTACTTC. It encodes CASSLLGGTTYEQYF.

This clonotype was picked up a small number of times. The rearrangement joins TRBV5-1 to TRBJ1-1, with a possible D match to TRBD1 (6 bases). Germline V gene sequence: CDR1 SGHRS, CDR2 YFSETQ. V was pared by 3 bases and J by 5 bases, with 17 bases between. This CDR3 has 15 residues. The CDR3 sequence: CASSSWGAPRTEAFF. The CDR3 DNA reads TGCGCCAGCAGCTCCTGGGGGGCCCCGAGGACTGAAGCTTTCTTT. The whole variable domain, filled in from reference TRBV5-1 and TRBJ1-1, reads KAGVTQTPRYLIKTRGQQVTLSCSPISGHRSVSWYQQTPGQGLQFLFEYFSETQRNKGNFPGRFSGRQFSNSRSEMNVSTLELGDSALYLCASSSWGAPRTEAFFGQGTRLTVV.

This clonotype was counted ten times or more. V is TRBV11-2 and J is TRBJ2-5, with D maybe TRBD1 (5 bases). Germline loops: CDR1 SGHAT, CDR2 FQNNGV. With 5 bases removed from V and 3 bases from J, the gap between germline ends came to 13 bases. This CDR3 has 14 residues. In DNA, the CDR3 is TGTGCCAGCAGCATTCAATCCAGGGAAGAGACCCAGTACTTC. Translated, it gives CASSIQSREETQYF.

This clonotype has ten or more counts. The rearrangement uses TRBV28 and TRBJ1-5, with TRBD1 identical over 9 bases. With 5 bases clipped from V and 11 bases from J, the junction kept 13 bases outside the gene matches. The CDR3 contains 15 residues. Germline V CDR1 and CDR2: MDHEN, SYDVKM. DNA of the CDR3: TGTGCCAGCAGTCGTCCCGGGACAGGGAATAAGGCCCAGCATTTT. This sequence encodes CASSRPGTGNKAQHF.

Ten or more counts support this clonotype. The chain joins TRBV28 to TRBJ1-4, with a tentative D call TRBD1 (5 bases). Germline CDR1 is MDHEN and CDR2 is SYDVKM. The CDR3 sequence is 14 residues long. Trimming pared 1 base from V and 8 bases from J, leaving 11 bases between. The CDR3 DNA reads TGTGCCAGCAGTTTATTGGGGGGGGAAGAAAAACTGTTTTTT. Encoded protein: CASSLLGGEEKLFF.

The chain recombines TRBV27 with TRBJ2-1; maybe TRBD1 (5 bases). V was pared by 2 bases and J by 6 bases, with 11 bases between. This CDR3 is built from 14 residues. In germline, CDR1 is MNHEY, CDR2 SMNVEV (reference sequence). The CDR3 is CASSLGAFGNEQFF. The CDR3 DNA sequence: TGTGCCAGCAGTTTAGGGGCGTTTGGCAATGAGCAGTTCTTC.

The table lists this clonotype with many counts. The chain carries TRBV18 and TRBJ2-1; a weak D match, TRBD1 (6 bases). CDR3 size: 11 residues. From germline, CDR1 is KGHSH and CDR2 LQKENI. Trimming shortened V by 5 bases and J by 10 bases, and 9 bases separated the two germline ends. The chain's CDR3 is CASSSTGEQFF. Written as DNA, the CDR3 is TGTGCCAGCTCATCAACAGGGGAGCAGTTCTTC.

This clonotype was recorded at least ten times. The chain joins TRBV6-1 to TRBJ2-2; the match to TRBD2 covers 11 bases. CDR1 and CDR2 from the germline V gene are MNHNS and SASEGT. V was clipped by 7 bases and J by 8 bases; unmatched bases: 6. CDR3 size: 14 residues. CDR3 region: CASTPRLAGGELFF. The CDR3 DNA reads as TGTGCCAGCACCCCTCGACTAGCGGGAGGGGAGCTGTTTTTT.

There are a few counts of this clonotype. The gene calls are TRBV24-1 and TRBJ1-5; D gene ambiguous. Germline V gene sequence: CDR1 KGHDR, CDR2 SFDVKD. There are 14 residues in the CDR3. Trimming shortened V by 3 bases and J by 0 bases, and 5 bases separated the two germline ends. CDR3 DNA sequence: TGTGCCACCAGTGATACCCTTAGCAATCAGCCCCAGCATTTT. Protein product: CATSDTLSNQPQHF.

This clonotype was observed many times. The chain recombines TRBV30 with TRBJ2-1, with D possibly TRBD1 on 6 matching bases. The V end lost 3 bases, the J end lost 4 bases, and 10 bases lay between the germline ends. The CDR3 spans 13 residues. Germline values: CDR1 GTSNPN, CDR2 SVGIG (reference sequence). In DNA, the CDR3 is TGTGCCTGGAGACGGGACACATACAATGAGCAGTTCTTC. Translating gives CAWRRDTYNEQFF. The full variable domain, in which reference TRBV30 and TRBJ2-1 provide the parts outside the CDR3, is SQTIHQWPATLVQPVGSPLSLECTVEGTSNPNLYWYRQAAGRGLQLLFYSVGIGQISSEVPQNLSASRPQDRQFILSSKKLLLSDSGFYLCAWRRDTYNEQFFGPGTRLTVL.

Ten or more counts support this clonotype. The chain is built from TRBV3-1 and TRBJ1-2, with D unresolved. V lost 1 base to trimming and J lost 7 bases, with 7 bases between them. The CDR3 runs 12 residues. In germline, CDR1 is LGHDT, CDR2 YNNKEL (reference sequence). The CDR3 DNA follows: TGTGCCAGCAGCCAAGCCCCCAGTGGCTACACCTTC. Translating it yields CASSQAPSGYTF.

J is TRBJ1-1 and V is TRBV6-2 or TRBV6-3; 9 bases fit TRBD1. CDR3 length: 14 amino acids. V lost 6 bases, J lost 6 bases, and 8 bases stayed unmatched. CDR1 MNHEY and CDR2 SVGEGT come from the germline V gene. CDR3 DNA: TGTGCCAGCAGAACCGGGACAGGGATTCCTGAAGCTTTCTTT. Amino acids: CASRTGTGIPEAFF.

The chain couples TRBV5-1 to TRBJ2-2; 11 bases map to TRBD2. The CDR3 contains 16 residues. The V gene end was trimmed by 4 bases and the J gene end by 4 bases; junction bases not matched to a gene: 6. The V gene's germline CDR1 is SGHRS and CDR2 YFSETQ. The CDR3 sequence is CASSKGLAGFTGELFF. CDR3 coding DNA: TGCGCCAGCAGCAAAGGACTAGCGGGCTTCACCGGGGAGCTGTTTTTT.

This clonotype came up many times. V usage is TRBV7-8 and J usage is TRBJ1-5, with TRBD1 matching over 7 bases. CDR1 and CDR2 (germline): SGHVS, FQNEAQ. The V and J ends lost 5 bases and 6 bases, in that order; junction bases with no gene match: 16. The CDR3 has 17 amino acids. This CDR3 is CASSDRRDRVGGQPQHF. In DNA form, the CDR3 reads TGTGCCAGCAGCGACCGCCGCGACAGGGTAGGAGGTCAGCCCCAGCATTTT.

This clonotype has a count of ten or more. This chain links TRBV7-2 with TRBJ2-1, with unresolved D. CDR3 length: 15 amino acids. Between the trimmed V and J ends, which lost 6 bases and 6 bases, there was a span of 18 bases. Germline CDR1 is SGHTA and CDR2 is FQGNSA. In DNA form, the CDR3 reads TGTGCCAGCAGTACACAGCGTAATAGGGTCAATGAGCAGTTCTTC. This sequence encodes CASSTQRNRVNEQFF. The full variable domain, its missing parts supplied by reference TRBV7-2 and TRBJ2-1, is GAGVSQSPSNKVTEKGKDVELRCDPISGHTALYWYRQSLGQGLEFLIYFQGNSAPDKSGLPSDRFSAERTGGSVSTLTIQRTQQEDSAVYLCASSTQRNRVNEQFFGPGTRLTVL.

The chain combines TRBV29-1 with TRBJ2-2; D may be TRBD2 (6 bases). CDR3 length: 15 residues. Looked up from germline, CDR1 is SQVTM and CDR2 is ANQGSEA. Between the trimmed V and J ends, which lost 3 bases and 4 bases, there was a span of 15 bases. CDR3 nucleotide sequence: TGCAGCGTTGATTGGCGGGAATCCTCCACCGGGGAGCTGTTTTTT. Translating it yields CSVDWRESSTGELFF.

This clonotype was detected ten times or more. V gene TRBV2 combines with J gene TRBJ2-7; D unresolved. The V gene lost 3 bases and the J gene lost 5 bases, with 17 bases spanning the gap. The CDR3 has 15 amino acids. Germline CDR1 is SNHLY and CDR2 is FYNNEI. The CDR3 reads CASSEFNKGPDEQYF. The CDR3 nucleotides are TGTGCCAGCAGTGAGTTTAATAAGGGCCCGGACGAGCAGTACTTC.

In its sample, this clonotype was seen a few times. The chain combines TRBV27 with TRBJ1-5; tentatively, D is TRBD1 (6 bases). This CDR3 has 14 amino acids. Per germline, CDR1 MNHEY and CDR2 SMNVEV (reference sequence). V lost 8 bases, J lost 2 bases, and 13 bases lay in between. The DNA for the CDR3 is TGTGCCAGCGCAGGGGCATCAGGCAATCAGCCCCAGCATTTT. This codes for CASAGASGNQPQHF.

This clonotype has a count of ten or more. In nucleotides, the CDR3 is TGTGCCAGCCGTTACGGACTAGCGGGAGTGTACGACGAGCAGTACTTC. Translating gives CASRYGLAGVYDEQYF. This sequence joins TRBV13 and TRBJ2-7, with 13 bases identical to TRBD2. J lost 5 bases, V lost 8 bases, and 12 bases had no gene match. Germline V gene lookup returns CDR1 PRHDT and CDR2 FYEKMQ (reference sequence). This CDR3 is built from 16 residues. The whole variable domain, remainder taken from reference TRBV13 and TRBJ2-7, is AAGVIQSPRHLIKEKRETATLKCYPIPRHDTVYWYQQGPGQDPQFLISFYEKMQSDKGSIPDRFSAQQFSDYHSELNMSSLELGDSALYFCASRYGLAGVYDEQYFGPGTRLTVT.

This CDR3 reads CASSDRGGQPQHF. CDR3 in DNA: TGTGCCAGCAGCGACAGGGGAGGACAGCCCCAGCATTTT. This sequence joins TRBV27 and TRBJ1-5; TRBD1 matches 8 bases. CDR3 length: 13 residues. J lost 7 bases, V lost 6 bases, and 5 bases had no gene match. CDR1 and CDR2 (germline): MNHEY, SMNVEV (reference sequence).

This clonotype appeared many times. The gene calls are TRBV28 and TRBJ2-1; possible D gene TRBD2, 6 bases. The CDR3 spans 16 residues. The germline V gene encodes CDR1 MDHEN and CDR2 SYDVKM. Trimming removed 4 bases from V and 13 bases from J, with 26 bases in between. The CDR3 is CASSYASGGTLSLQFF. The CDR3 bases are TGTGCCAGCAGTTACGCGTCTGGCGGGACCCTGAGCCTACAGTTCTTC. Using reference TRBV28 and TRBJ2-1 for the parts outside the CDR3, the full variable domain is DVKVTQSSRYLVKRTGEKVFLECVQDMDHENMFWYRQDPGLGLRLIYFSYDVKMKEKGDIPEGYSVSREKKERFSLILESASTNQTSMYLCASSYASGGTLSLQFFGPGTRLTVL.

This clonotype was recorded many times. The CDR3 here is CASSYSIGPGQEITYEQYF. The DNA of the CDR3 is TGTGCCAGCAGTTACTCGATAGGTCCCGGACAGGAGATAACCTACGAGCAGTACTTC. This chain joins TRBV6-5 and TRBJ2-7; 7 bases fit TRBD1. CDR1 and CDR2 from the germline V gene are MNHEY and SVGAGI. V was clipped by 0 bases and J by 2 bases; unmatched bases: 16. There are 19 residues in the CDR3.

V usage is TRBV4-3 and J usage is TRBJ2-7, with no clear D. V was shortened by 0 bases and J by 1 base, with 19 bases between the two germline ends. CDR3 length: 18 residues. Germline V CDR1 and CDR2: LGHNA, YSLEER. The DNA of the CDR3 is TGCGCCAGCAGCCAAGAATTGCCTATAGGACGGTTGTCCTACGAGCAGTACTTC. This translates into CASSQELPIGRLSYEQYF.

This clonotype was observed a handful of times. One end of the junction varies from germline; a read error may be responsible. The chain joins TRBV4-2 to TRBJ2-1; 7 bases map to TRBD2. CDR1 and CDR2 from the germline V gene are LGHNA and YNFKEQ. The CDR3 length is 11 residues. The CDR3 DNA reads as TGTGCCAGCAGCCCGGGGCGGGAGCTGTTCTTC. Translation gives CASSPGRELFF.

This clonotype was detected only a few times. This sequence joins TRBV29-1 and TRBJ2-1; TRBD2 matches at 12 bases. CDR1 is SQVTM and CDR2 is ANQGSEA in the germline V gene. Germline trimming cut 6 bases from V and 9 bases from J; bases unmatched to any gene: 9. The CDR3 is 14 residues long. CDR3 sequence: CSVGPTSGSSEQFF. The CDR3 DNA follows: TGCAGCGTGGGGCCGACTAGCGGGAGTTCTGAGCAGTTCTTC.